This TCR beta chain emerged from a study of shared clonotypes between healthy human individuals. General study findings and limits: Clonotype sharing among donors, it was expected, would be affected by sequencing depth.

Profiled with immunoSEQ multiplex PCR; TCRdb holds only in-frame clones, not every one. The sample consists of approximately 500,000 clones, roughly 79% of them appearing once. With respect to this clone: Its specificity is not known.

The germline V and J ends were trimmed by 1 base and 3 bases, with 16 bases remaining between them. Germline loops: CDR1 KGHSY, CDR2 FQNENV. This CDR3 contains 17 residues. The rearrangement links TRBV16 to TRBJ1-3; D not resolved. This receptor was obtained from a woman aged 40 to 50 in good health. Some clones in this sample may be carry-over from other donors' samples. The sample consisted of PBMCs. CDR3 DNA sequence: TGTGCCAGCAGCCAATATCACAGCCAAAGGCATGGAAACACCATATATTTT. This codes for CASSQYHSQRHGNTIYF.